This passage covers 6 T cell receptor beta chains from one sample sequenced in a study of tumour-infiltrating T cells in Burkitt lymphoma. The table came from immunoSEQ multiplex PCR; TCRdb's copy has only in-frame clones and leaves some out. Seen here are some 6,500 clones, around 10% observed once, and the top ten hold approximately 2.3%. Sequencing input: tumor tissue. These receptors came from a human donor with diffuse large B-cell lymphoma.

The V call is TRBV5-4, the J call TRBJ2-5; TRBD1 agrees at 9 bases. The CDR3 totals 17 residues. CDR1 is SGHNT, CDR2 YYREEE, per germline (reference sequence). Germline trimming cut 1 base from V and 2 bases from J; bases unmatched to any gene: 9. CDR3 sequence reads: CASSLLPGTGWQETQYF. In nucleotides, the CDR3 is TGTGCCAGCAGCTTGTTGCCCGGGACAGGGTGGCAAGAGACCCAGTACTTC. The entire variable domain, with the rest obtained from reference TRBV5-4 and TRBJ2-5, is as follows: ETGVTQSPTHLIKTRGQQVTLRCSSQSGHNTVSWYQQALGQGPQFIFQYYREEENGRGNFPPRFSGLQFPNYSSELNVNALELDDSALYLCASSLLPGTGWQETQYFGPGTRLLVL.

The rearrangement uses TRBV2 and TRBJ2-1; possible D gene TRBD2, 6 bases. The length of the CDR3 is 15 residues. The germline CDR1 and CDR2 sequences are SNHLY and FYNNEI. V lost 5 bases to trimming and J lost 6 bases, with 17 bases between them. This CDR3 is CASSLGGGRGNEQFF. As DNA, the CDR3 is TGTGCCAGCAGTCTTGGGGGAGGTAGGGGCAATGAGCAGTTCTTC. The variable domain in full, completed from reference TRBV2 and TRBJ2-1, reads EPEVTQTPSHQVTQMGQEVILRCVPISNHLYFYWYRQILGQKVEFLVSFYNNEISEKSEIFDDQFSVERPDGSNFTLKIRSTKLEDSAMYFCASSLGGGRGNEQFFGPGTRLTVL.

This chain connects TRBV4-3 to TRBJ1-2; a weak D match, TRBD1 (6 bases). V gave up 5 bases and J gave up 7 bases, with 11 bases separating them. The CDR3 loop spans 12 amino acids. CDR1 and CDR2 (germline): LGHNA, YSLEER. The CDR3 sequence is CASSNWGAGYTF. The CDR3 DNA is TGCGCCAGCAGCAATTGGGGGGCTGGCTACACCTTC.

This chain uses TRBV5-8 with TRBJ1-3, with D hard to call. Germline CDR1 is SGHTS and CDR2 is YDEGEE. V was pared by 7 bases and J by 0 bases, with 8 bases between. This CDR3 has 13 amino acids. CDR3 protein: CASDGSSGNTIYF. CDR3 nucleotide sequence: TGTGCCAGCGACGGGAGCTCTGGAAACACCATATATTTT.

The CDR3 is CASSPGQGDNQPQHF. DNA of the CDR3: TGTGCCAGCTCACCGGGACAGGGGGACAATCAGCCCCAGCATTTT. The V gene is TRBV18, the J gene TRBJ1-5; TRBD1 aligns across 11 bases. Trimming at V came to 3 bases and at J to 3 bases, leaving 1 base not matched to a gene. CDR1 is KGHSH, CDR2 LQKENI, per germline. The CDR3 has 15 amino acids. Filled out from reference TRBV18 and TRBJ1-5, the complete variable domain reads NAGVMQNPRHLVRRRGQEARLRCSPMKGHSHVYWYRQLPEEGLKFMVYLQKENIIDESGMPKERFSAEFPKEGPSILRIQQVVRGDSAAYFCASSPGQGDNQPQHFGDGTRLSIL.

The chain carries TRBV7-8 and TRBJ2-6; no reliable D call. V lost 3 bases, J lost 4 bases, and 4 bases lay in between. The CDR3 is made up of 13 amino acids. Germline V gene data show CDR1 as SGHVS and CDR2 as FQNEAQ. Here the CDR3 reads CASSLPGANVLTF. The CDR3 region has the DNA TGTGCCAGCAGCTTGCCCGGGGCCAACGTCCTGACTTTC.